These 7 T cell receptor beta chains share one sample of origin, sequenced in a study of memory CD4+ T cells and cytomegalovirus serostatus. The sort gate was single viable CD3+CD4+CD8-CD45RO+ cells for memory CD4+ T cells. Here immunoSEQ multiplex PCR was the method, and the copy in TCRdb shows in-frame clones only, minus some. The table shows 60,000 to 75,000 clones, with 80% occurring only once. The sequenced sample consisted of memory CD4+ T cells from blood. These receptors all come from an adult in good health and CMV-seronegative. Some clones in this sample may be carry-over from other donors' samples.

The V gene is TRBV5-1, the J gene TRBJ2-7, with 8 bases matching TRBD2. The CDR3 length is 13 residues. From germline, CDR1 is SGHRS and CDR2 YFSETQ. Unmatched junction bases numbered 4, after V lost 1 base and J lost 7 bases. The CDR3 nucleotides read TGCGCCAGCAGCTTGCCCACGGGGGGGGAGCAGTACTTC. This sequence encodes CASSLPTGGEQYF. Combining the CDR3 with reference TRBV5-1 and TRBJ2-7 gives the whole variable domain KAGVTQTPRYLIKTRGQQVTLSCSPISGHRSVSWYQQTPGQGLQFLFEYFSETQRNKGNFPGRFSGRQFSNSRSEMNVSTLELGDSALYLCASSLPTGGEQYFGPGTRLTVT.

This clone has just a few counts. The rearrangement uses TRBV18 and TRBJ2-2; D ambiguous. CDR1 is KGHSH and CDR2 is LQKENI in the germline V gene. V was trimmed by 3 bases and J by 5 bases, leaving 10 bases between them. This CDR3 is built from 14 residues. This chain's CDR3 is CASSPRQATGELFF. CDR3 DNA: TGTGCCAGCTCACCCCGACAAGCTACCGGGGAGCTGTTTTTT. Full variable domain (remainder filled in from reference TRBV18 and TRBJ2-2): NAGVMQNPRHLVRRRGQEARLRCSPMKGHSHVYWYRQLPEEGLKFMVYLQKENIIDESGMPKERFSAEFPKEGPSILRIQQVVRGDSAAYFCASSPRQATGELFFGEGSRLTVL.

The chain uses TRBV7-2 and TRBJ1-1; TRBD1 agrees at 8 bases. Trimming at V came to 1 base and at J to 8 bases, leaving 3 bases not matched to a gene. This CDR3 is 13 amino acids long. The germline V gene has CDR1 SGHTA and CDR2 FQGNSA. In DNA form, the CDR3 reads TGTGCCAGCAGCTTAGTCGGGACAGGAGAAGCTTTCTTT. It specifies CASSLVGTGEAFF.

This rearrangement joins TRBV11-2 to TRBJ2-7; D is unclear. Looked up from germline, CDR1 is SGHAT and CDR2 is FQNNGV. Deletions cut 3 bases from V and 6 bases from J, with 12 bases between. The CDR3 sequence is 13 residues long. The CDR3 nucleotides read TGTGCCAGCAGCTTTTCAGACGTGCGCGAGCAGTACTTC. This encodes CASSFSDVREQYF. Supplemented by reference TRBV11-2 and TRBJ2-7, the full variable domain reads EAGVAQSPRYKIIEKRQSVAFWCNPISGHATLYWYQQILGQGPKLLIQFQNNGVVDDSQLPKDRFSAERLKGVDSTLKIQPAKLEDSAVYLCASSFSDVREQYFGPGTRLTVT.

The chain links TRBV11-3 to TRBJ2-3; D gene unclear. The CDR3 consists of 15 residues. The ends were cut back, 5 bases at V and 2 bases at J, with 14 bases in the middle. Germline CDR1 SGHNT, CDR2 YENEEA. CDR3 nucleotide sequence: TGTGCCAGCAGCCTTGGCACCTCGTTCACAGATACGCAGTATTTT. As protein: CASSLGTSFTDTQYF.

In its sample, this clone was seen a few times. This rearrangement joins TRBV7-8 to TRBJ1-2, with 9 bases lining up with TRBD1. This CDR3 comprises 15 residues. The germline gives CDR1 SGHVS, CDR2 FQNEAQ. Trimming removed 2 bases from V and 6 bases from J; junction bases left unmatched: 7. Written as DNA, the CDR3 is TGTGCCAGCAGCTTACAACCCACAGGGGGCAATGGCTACACCTTC. This sequence encodes CASSLQPTGGNGYTF.

V is TRBV7-9 and J is TRBJ2-3, with 10 positions matching TRBD1. This CDR3 is 16 amino acids long. CDR1 is SEHNR, CDR2 FQNEAQ, per germline (reference sequence). The V gene end was trimmed by 1 base and the J gene end by 5 bases; junction bases not matched to a gene: 6. CDR3 bases: TGTGCCAGCAGCTTAGGGGACAGGGGCCTGAGAGATACGCAGTATTTT. Protein: CASSLGDRGLRDTQYF.